The 21 T cell receptor beta chains below come from one sample, sequenced in a study of blood T cell repertoires in COVID-19. Only in-frame clones appear in the TCRdb table, and some are missing; sequencing was by immunoSEQ multiplex PCR. In the table there are 200,000 to 300,000 clones, 88% of which are singletons. Sequenced input: PBMCs or T cells enriched from blood (not recorded which). These TCRs come from a woman between 40 and 50 years old who had been exposed to COVID-19.

This clone turned up a few times. The chain couples TRBV5-4 to TRBJ1-6; tentatively, D is TRBD1 (6 bases). The CDR3 covers 14 residues. Deletions cut 3 bases from V and 9 bases from J, with 13 bases between. Germline values: CDR1 SGHNT, CDR2 YYREEE (reference sequence). This chain's CDR3 is CASSWAGARSPLHF. The CDR3 coding sequence is TGTGCCAGCAGCTGGGCAGGGGCCCGTTCACCCCTCCACTTT.

The gene calls are TRBV24-1 and TRBJ2-4, with TRBD2 identical over 12 bases. The germline V gene has CDR1 KGHDR and CDR2 SFDVKD. The CDR3 contains 15 residues. J gave up 7 bases and V 4 bases, and 4 bases lay outside the gene matches. This CDR3 is CATSDPSGGENIQYF. The CDR3 DNA follows: TGTGCCACCAGTGACCCTAGCGGGGGGGAGAACATTCAGTACTTC.

This chain joins TRBV11-3 and TRBJ2-3, with 10 bases aligning to TRBD2. Trimming cost V 4 bases and J 5 bases; bases outside gene matches: 3. CDR3 length equals 14 residues. The V gene's germline CDR1 is SGHNT and CDR2 YENEEA. CDR3 protein: CASSSASGRDTQYF. CDR3 coding DNA: TGTGCCAGCAGCTCAGCTAGCGGGAGAGATACGCAGTATTTT.

The chain employs TRBV11-1 and TRBJ1-2; 11 positions agree with TRBD1. Losses at the gene ends were 5 bases for V and 7 bases for J; bases not matched to a gene: 9. Germline lookup yields CDR1 SGHAT and CDR2 FQDESV (reference sequence). The CDR3 is made up of 15 amino acids. The CDR3 reads CASSPTGTGGGGYTF. In DNA form, the CDR3 reads TGTGCCAGCAGCCCAACCGGGACAGGGGGAGGTGGCTACACCTTC.

The chain links TRBV12-3 or TRBV12-4 to TRBJ1-1; 7 positions match TRBD1. With V trimmed by 6 bases and J by 8 bases, 9 bases remained unmatched. The CDR3 totals 13 residues. The CDR3 DNA reads TGTGCCAGCAGAGGGTACGACAGGGCCGAAGCTTTCTTT. This translates into CASRGYDRAEAFF.

This chain connects TRBV7-9 to TRBJ1-6; perhaps TRBD1 as D (6 bases). Trimming stripped 4 bases from V and 8 bases from J, with 9 bases between. Germline-derived CDR1 and CDR2 are SEHNR and FQNEAQ (reference sequence). The CDR3 covers 13 residues. CDR3: CASSSDRYSPLHF. The CDR3 DNA follows: TGTGCCAGCAGCTCGGACAGATATTCACCCCTCCACTTT.

This chain links TRBV28 with TRBJ1-2; D is unclear. CDR1 and CDR2 (germline): MDHEN, SYDVKM. V was shortened by 6 bases and J by 2 bases, with 4 bases between the two germline ends. This CDR3 spans 11 amino acids. The CDR3: CASSLNYGYTF. The CDR3, as DNA: TGTGCCAGCAGCCTAAACTATGGCTACACCTTC.

This sequence joins TRBV27 and TRBJ2-4, with D tentatively TRBD2 (6 bases). There are 14 residues in the CDR3. The germline CDR1 and CDR2 sequences are MNHEY and SMNVEV (reference sequence). The V end was cut by 4 bases, the J end by 0 bases, with 7 bases between. CDR3 loop: CASSWGVAKNIQYF. As DNA, the CDR3 is TGTGCCAGCAGTTGGGGGGTAGCCAAAAACATTCAGTACTTC.

The gene calls are TRBV16 and TRBJ2-2; no reliable D call. This CDR3 is built from 14 residues. Germline V lookup: CDR1 KGHSY, CDR2 FQNENV. The V gene lost 6 bases and the J gene lost 6 bases, with 14 bases spanning the gap. The CDR3 region is CASSILSSAGELFF. The CDR3 nucleotides read TGTGCCAGCAGTATTTTGAGCTCCGCCGGGGAGCTGTTTTTT.

This clone has a single count. J is TRBJ2-1 and V is TRBV27, with 13 bases that match TRBD2. The CDR3 is 16 residues long. V dropped 4 bases and J dropped 6; count of bases not matched to a gene: 6. In germline, CDR1 is MNHEY, CDR2 SMNVEV (reference sequence). CDR3 sequence: CASSSRLAGGRNEQFF. The CDR3 DNA sequence: TGTGCCAGCAGTTCTCGACTAGCGGGGGGCCGCAATGAGCAGTTCTTC.

The chain employs TRBV7-3 and TRBJ1-2; D gene unclear. Trimming removed 4 bases at V and 6 bases at J, with 12 bases between. The CDR3 has 13 residues. Germline-derived CDR1 and CDR2 are SGHTA and FQGTGA. The CDR3 bases are TGTGCCAGCAGCTCAACCCCCGGGGATGGCTACACCTTC. This encodes CASSSTPGDGYTF.

The chain has TRBV10-3 and TRBJ1-1, with a weak D call TRBD1 (6 bases). The CDR3 loop spans 13 amino acids. V was clipped by 7 bases and J by 8 bases, with 17 bases between them. Germline CDR1 and CDR2: ENHRY and SYGVKD. CDR3 nucleotides: TGTGCCATCAACCAGGGGCCCAACGGGGAAGCTTTCTTT. Translated, it gives CAINQGPNGEAFF.

The V and J genes are TRBV4-2 and TRBJ1-2; D call uncertain. The CDR3 runs 15 residues. V lost 0 bases, J lost 2 bases, and 10 bases lay in between. Germline V lookup: CDR1 LGHNA, CDR2 YNFKEQ. The DNA for the CDR3 is TGTGCCAGCAGCCAAGATTTGGCGGCCAACTATGGCTACACCTTC. This encodes CASSQDLAANYGYTF.

The chain recombines TRBV21-1 with TRBJ1-1. TRBV21-1 is a documented pseudogene. This CDR3 contains 15 residues. In nucleotides, the CDR3 is TGTGCCAGCAGCAAATCGGTCGGGGGGCGAACTGAAGCTTTCTTT. This sequence encodes CASSKSVGGRTEAFF.

This clone was detected a few times. The chain is built from TRBV7-3 and TRBJ2-1, with D maybe TRBD2 (6 bases). Germline V gene data show CDR1 as SGHTA and CDR2 as FQGTGA. Trimming took off 2 bases at V and 0 bases at J, with 20 bases between the two ends. The CDR3 loop spans 19 amino acids. As DNA, the CDR3 is TGTGCCAGCAGCTTATTCTCGGTGTCTAGCGTGAGCTCCTACAATGAGCAGTTCTTC. Its protein is CASSLFSVSSVSSYNEQFF.

The table lists this clone with a count of one. This chain uses TRBV11-2 with TRBJ2-3; 7 nucleotides align to TRBD2. The CDR3 runs to 16 residues. The V gene's germline CDR1 is SGHAT and CDR2 FQNNGV. The V gene end was trimmed by 4 bases and the J gene end by 6 bases; junction bases not matched to a gene: 13. As DNA, the CDR3 is TGTGCCAGCAGCTCCCGAGGGAGGGACTTCGTGGATACGCAGTATTTT. This gives the protein CASSSRGRDFVDTQYF.

J is TRBJ2-2 and V is TRBV5-3; TRBD1 aligns across 7 bases. TRBV5-3 is designated an ORF whose function remains uncertain. V was pared by 8 bases and J by 2 bases, with 6 bases of the junction left unmatched. CDR3 length: 14 residues. The CDR3 nucleotides read TGTGCCAGCGGGACAGTGAGAAACACCGGGGAGCTGTTTTTT. Translated: CASGTVRNTGELFF.

This clone was counted a single time. J is TRBJ1-6 and V is TRBV6-2 or TRBV6-3, with 11 bases identical to TRBD1. CDR3 size: 17 residues. Unmatched junction bases numbered 7, after V lost 0 bases and J lost 9 bases. Per the germline V gene, CDR1 is MNHEY and CDR2 is SVGEGT. CDR3 loop: CASSYSSGTGGSSPLHF. In DNA form, the CDR3 reads TGTGCCAGCAGTTACTCGAGCGGGACAGGGGGGAGTTCACCCCTCCACTTT.

The V call is TRBV10-3, the J call TRBJ2-3; D gene ambiguous. The CDR3 has 14 residues. The V end was cut by 5 bases, the J end by 0 bases, with 9 bases between. Germline V lookup: CDR1 ENHRY, CDR2 SYGVKD. The CDR3 sequence: CAISRQSSTDTQYF. CDR3 nucleotides: TGTGCCATCAGTCGACAATCTAGCACAGATACGCAGTATTTT.

The CDR3: CASSDGLAGPPFF. The DNA of the CDR3 is TGTGCCAGCAGTGATGGACTAGCGGGCCCTCCGTTCTTC. V and J are TRBV6-2 or TRBV6-3 and TRBJ2-1; 11 positions match TRBD2. The CDR3 runs to 13 residues. CDR1 is MNHEY, CDR2 SVGEGT, per germline. V shed 5 bases, J shed 15 bases, and the junction held 9 bases outside the gene matches.

The rearrangement uses TRBV18 and TRBJ2-4; D may be TRBD1 (5 bases). Per germline, CDR1 KGHSH and CDR2 LQKENI. Trimming took off 3 bases at V and 0 bases at J, with 15 bases between the two ends. CDR3 length: 17 residues. The CDR3 bases are TGTGCCAGCTCACCCCTCAGGGATATGGTAGCCAAAAACATTCAGTACTTC. Translated: CASSPLRDMVAKNIQYF.